What follows are 13 T cell receptor beta chains derived from one specimen sequenced in a study of T cells after yellow fever vaccination. TCRdb used MiXCR to reprocess the 5' RACE reads, holding one entry per CDR3 protein. The table records hundreds of thousands of distinct CDR3 sequences, 13% of them present only once. The material sequenced was PBMCs, taken on the day of the yellow fever booster vaccination. All receptors come from a man aged 30-40 years who received the YFV17D yellow fever vaccine.

This clonotype was seen only a few times. The V and J genes are TRBV6-5 and TRBJ1-2, with 7 bases aligning to TRBD1. This CDR3 contains 15 residues. Germline values: CDR1 MNHEY, CDR2 SVGAGI. The J segment lost 3 bases and the V segment lost 0 bases, leaving 4 bases of the junction unmatched. In nucleotides, the CDR3 is TGTGCCAGCAGTTACTCAAGGGGGCGGTACTATGGCTACACCTTC. Residues: CASSYSRGRYYGYTF.

The J gene is TRBJ2-2, the V gene TRBV9, with TRBD1 identical over 12 bases. CDR3 length: 16 amino acids. CDR1 SGDLS and CDR2 YYNGEE come from the germline V gene. J was trimmed by 5 bases and V by 3 bases; bases with no gene match: 5. The CDR3 loop reads CASSAWDRGRTGELFF. In DNA, the CDR3 is TGTGCCAGCAGCGCCTGGGACAGGGGGCGGACCGGGGAGCTGTTTTTT.

This chain uses TRBV6-1 with TRBJ2-7; possibly TRBD2 for D (6 bases). Trimming removed 7 bases at V and 1 base at J, with 14 bases between. This CDR3 is built from 14 residues. Germline assignment: CDR1 MNHNS and CDR2 SASEGT. The CDR3, as DNA: TGTGCCAGCACTCCTAGGAGGGAATCCTACGAGCAGTACTTC. As protein: CASTPRRESYEQYF.

This clonotype was observed many times. The chain links TRBV5-5 to TRBJ2-7; TRBD2 is a possible D gene (6 bases). The ends were cut back, 0 bases at V and 3 bases at J, with 10 bases in the middle. The CDR3 runs to 14 residues. CDR1 and CDR2 (germline): SGHKS, YYEKEE (reference sequence). In nucleotides, the CDR3 is TGTGCCAGCAGCTTGGCCGGGACTGTCTACGAGCAGTACTTC. Amino acids: CASSLAGTVYEQYF.

V usage is TRBV5-6 and J usage is TRBJ1-1, with 9 bases aligning to TRBD1. The germline V gene has CDR1 SGHDT and CDR2 YYEEEE. CDR3 size: 16 residues. V shed 1 base, J shed 5 bases, and the junction held 9 bases outside the gene matches. This chain's CDR3 is CASSLTFIGQGTEAFF. Here the CDR3 DNA reads TGTGCCAGCAGCTTGACGTTTATCGGACAGGGGACTGAAGCTTTCTTT.

The chain has TRBV19 and TRBJ2-3; D not certain. V was clipped by 7 bases and J by 7 bases, with 12 bases between them. The CDR3 runs to 12 residues. Germline CDR1 reads LNHDA; CDR2 reads SQIVND (reference sequence). The CDR3 DNA follows: TGTGCCAGTACCGGTGGGTGGAATACGCAGTATTTT. Translation: CASTGGWNTQYF.

Ten or more counts support this clonotype. The CDR3 spells CASSLGGGISYNEQFF. In DNA, the CDR3 is TGTGCCAGCAGCTTAGGCGGGGGGATCTCCTACAATGAGCAGTTCTTC. This rearrangement joins TRBV7-9 to TRBJ2-1, with 8 positions matching TRBD2. Trimming at V came to 1 base and at J to 0 bases, leaving 2 bases not matched to a gene. The CDR3 is 16 amino acids. Germline V gene sequence: CDR1 SEHNR, CDR2 FQNEAQ (reference sequence).

The chain recombines TRBV20-1 with TRBJ2-1, with D hard to call. Looked up from germline, CDR1 is DFQATT and CDR2 is SNEGSKA (reference sequence). This CDR3 comprises 13 residues. Trimming removed 8 bases from V and 10 bases from J, with 21 bases in between. The CDR3 region has the DNA TGCAGTCCCCTAACTACCCTCCCAGAAGAGCAGTTCTTC. Translation gives CSPLTTLPEEQFF.

Only a few counts were recorded for this clonotype. The chain has TRBV21-1 and TRBJ2-7; the table gives TRBD1 as D, unverified against the DNA. TRBV21-1 is designated a pseudogene. CDR3 length equals 12 residues. The CDR3 protein is CASRPAGHEQYF. DNA for the CDR3: TGTGCCAGCAGGCCAGCAGGGCACGAGCAGTACTTC.

This chain links TRBV5-1 with TRBJ2-3; D unclear. The CDR3 length is 15 residues. Trimming cost V 0 bases and J 4 bases, with 12 bases left between them. Looked up from germline, CDR1 is SGHRS and CDR2 is YFSETQ. CDR3 amino acids: CASSLGPQAADTQYF. The CDR3 DNA sequence: TGCGCCAGCAGCTTGGGGCCCCAAGCAGCAGATACGCAGTATTTT.

This chain links TRBV7-7 with TRBJ2-2; 9 bases map to TRBD1. V gave up 5 bases and J gave up 5 bases; unmatched junction bases: 9. Germline V gene lookup returns CDR1 SSHAT and CDR2 FNYEAQ (reference sequence). The CDR3 is 16 residues long. CDR3: CASSATGTGLTGELFF. The CDR3 DNA reads as TGTGCCAGCAGCGCGACCGGGACAGGGTTGACCGGGGAGCTGTTTTTT.

This clonotype showed up just a few times. The rearrangement links TRBV4-3 to TRBJ2-1, with D perhaps TRBD2 (5 bases). The CDR3 is 18 amino acids. In germline, CDR1 is LGHNA, CDR2 YSLEER. V shed 1 base and J shed 10 bases, with 26 bases lying between them. Here the CDR3 reads CASSQVGLTGNYFGEQFF. The CDR3 region has the DNA TGCGCCAGCAGCCAAGTAGGCTTGACCGGGAATTACTTCGGGGAGCAGTTCTTC.

As to this clonotype: No DNA is shown, since the ends of the CDR3 on it are uncertain; the CDR3 is the one TCRdb lists. The gene calls are TRBV12-3 or TRBV12-4 and TRBJ2-6. The CDR3 totals 15 residues, both ends included. This chain's CDR3 is CASSFLAAGANVLTF.